The 3 T cell receptor beta chains below come from one sample, sequenced in a study of blood T cell repertoires in COVID-19. TCRdb keeps only in-frame clones here, not all; method: immunoSEQ multiplex PCR. Among roughly 200,000 clones listed, about nine tenths were seen once. The sequenced material came from peripheral blood. The receptors come from a woman in her twenties or thirties with acute or convalescent COVID-19.

This clone was seen only a few times. This chain's CDR3 is CASSFTGTGGYGYTF. The CDR3 bases are TGTGCCAGCAGCTTTACCGGGACAGGGGGCTATGGCTACACCTTC. The rearrangement joins TRBV3-1 (or the pseudogene TRBV3-2) to TRBJ1-2; 11 positions agree with TRBD1. Trimming took 5 bases from V and 4 from J; bases not matched to a gene: 6. CDR3 length: 15 amino acids. Looked up from germline, CDR1 is LGHDT and CDR2 is YNNKEL (reference sequence).

The genes are TRBV5-1 and TRBJ2-2, with D possibly matching TRBD1 (6 bases). The CDR3 covers 15 residues. Trimming shortened V by 2 bases and J by 3 bases, and 11 bases separated the two germline ends. Germline V gives CDR1 SGHRS, CDR2 YFSETQ. The CDR3 is CASSLQGRDTGELFF. In DNA, the CDR3 is TGCGCCAGCAGCTTACAGGGTCGGGACACCGGGGAGCTGTTTTTT.

As DNA, the CDR3 is TGTGCCAGCACCCTATGGGACAGCTCCTTCTTT. Protein: CASTLWDSSFF. The V call is TRBV28, the J call TRBJ1-1; 7 bases are shared with TRBD1. The CDR3 consists of 11 residues. V was clipped by 7 bases and J by 14 bases; unmatched bases: 10. Germline V lookup: CDR1 MDHEN, CDR2 SYDVKM.